The 5 T cell receptor beta chains listed next were all sequenced from one sample in a study of blood T cell repertoires in COVID-19. The table came from immunoSEQ multiplex PCR; TCRdb's copy has only in-frame clones and leaves some out. This repertoire shows some 260,000 clones, approximately 79% found once; its top ten account for around 3.6%. Material: peripheral blood. The receptors stem from a woman in her forties with active or convalescent COVID-19.

This clone was detected a few times. The genes are TRBV7-9 and TRBJ1-4; tentative D call: TRBD1 (6 bases). The CDR3 consists of 14 residues. Deletions cut 3 bases from V and 8 bases from J, with 13 bases between. In germline, CDR1 is SEHNR, CDR2 FQNEAQ (reference sequence). DNA for the CDR3: TGTGCCAGCAGCTTGCTACAGGGTGGAGAAAAACTGTTTTTT. This translates into CASSLLQGGEKLFF.

This chain joins TRBV12-3 or TRBV12-4 and TRBJ1-1, with TRBD1 as a possible D gene (5 bases). This CDR3 has 12 residues. V lost 10 bases, J lost 1 base, and 10 bases lay in between. CDR3 in DNA: TGTGCCACCCGACAGCCGAACACTGAAGCTTTCTTT. It specifies CATRQPNTEAFF.

The rearrangement joins TRBV29-1 to TRBJ1-1; 11 bases are shared with TRBD1. The CDR3 contains 13 residues. V trimming: 8 bases; J trimming: 5 bases; junction bases outside the gene matches: 7. CDR1 is SQVTM, CDR2 ANQGSEA, per germline. CDR3 in DNA: TGCAGCTCCCTCGGGACAGGGGGGACTGAAGCTTTCTTT. Its translation is CSSLGTGGTEAFF.

This clone was seen a single time. The chain recombines TRBV9 with TRBJ2-3, with D perhaps TRBD2 (5 bases). The CDR3 loop spans 16 amino acids. From germline, CDR1 is SGDLS and CDR2 YYNGEE. V dropped 4 bases and J dropped 0 bases, with 15 bases sitting between them. The CDR3 bases are TGTGCCAGCAGCCCCAGCGGCGCAACTAGCACAGATACGCAGTATTTT. This codes for CASSPSGATSTDTQYF.

This sequence joins TRBV28 and TRBJ1-2, with a possible D match to TRBD1 (6 bases). Germline V CDR1 and CDR2: MDHEN, SYDVKM. V lost 9 bases to trimming and J lost 6 bases, with 11 bases between them. The CDR3 sequence is 11 residues long. For the CDR3, the DNA is TGTGCCAGTACGAACAGGGATGGCTACACCTTC. This encodes CASTNRDGYTF.